This is a list of T cell receptor beta chains from one sample in a study of blood T cell repertoires in COVID-19. Sequencing was performed with immunoSEQ multiplex PCR; in TCRdb, only in-frame clones are kept and a portion is missing. Of approximately 250,000 clones listed, approximately 80% are singletons. The sequencing sample was made of peripheral blood. Source of these receptors: a woman aged 60 to 75 with active or convalescent COVID-19. Each CDR3 is given with its conserved first and last residue. D genes are given only for firm matches. Size is omitted from some rows. Given values are once, few, many or a class for expanded clones.

V gene	J gene	D gene	clone size	CDR3 DNA	CDR3 protein
TRBV11-3	TRBJ2-1	TRBD1	NA	TGTGCCAGCAGCTTGGGACAGGGGAGGGGCAATGAGCAGTTCTTC	CASSLGQGRGNEQFF
TRBV6-6	TRBJ2-1	TRBD2	few	TGTGCCAGCAGTCCAACGCGGACTAGCGGGGTGAGGAATGAGCAGTTCTTC	CASSPTRTSGVRNEQFF
TRBV5-1	TRBJ1-4	TRBD1	NA	TGCGCCAGCAGCCTGGGGACAGCTAATGAAAAACTGTTTTTT	CASSLGTANEKLFF
TRBV12-2	TRBJ2-7	NA	NA	TGTGCAAGTCGCTTAGTGGGGACAGGCCTCTACGAGCAGTACTTC	CASRLVGTGLYEQYF
TRBV5-1	TRBJ2-3	NA	NA	TGCGCCAGCAGTTCGACAGACCGCACAGATACGCAGTATTTT	CASSSTDRTDTQYF
TRBV19	TRBJ1-4	NA	NA	TGTGCCAGTAGTATGGCCGGCACAGAAAATGAAAAACTGTTTTTT	CASSMAGTENEKLFF
TRBV25-1	TRBJ2-1	TRBD2	NA	TGTGCCAGCAGCCCGGGACTAGCGGGAGAGGAGCTAGGGGCTGAGCAGTTCTTC	CASSPGLAGEELGAEQFF
TRBV20-1	TRBJ2-5	NA	NA	TGCAGTGCTAGAGACAGGGATACCCAGTACTTC	CSARDRDTQYF
TRBV6-5	TRBJ2-2	NA	NA	TGTGCCAGCAGGCGGACGAACACCGGGGAGCTGTTTTTT	CASRRTNTGELFF
TRBV11-3	TRBJ1-1	TRBD1	NA	TGTGCCAGCAGCCCCGGGACAGGGAAATACGAAGCTTTCTTT	CASSPGTGKYEAFF
TRBV9	TRBJ2-7	TRBD2	NA	TGTGCCAGCTCCCAGGGGAGTAGCGGGAGTAACGAGCAGTACTTC	CASSQGSSGSNEQYF
TRBV10-3	TRBJ1-1	TRBD1	NA	TGTGCCATCAGTGTCCTCCCCAGGGGGCGAACTGAAGCTTTCTTT	CAISVLPRGRTEAFF
TRBV28	TRBJ1-5	TRBD1	NA	TGTGCCAGCCGACAGGGATCTCAGCCCCAGCATTTT	CASRQGSQPQHF
TRBV28	TRBJ2-5	NA	once	TGTGCCAGCAGTTTTAAACCAGGGGGCAGCGGGGTTTTGAACTTC	CASSFKPGGSGVLNF
TRBV28	TRBJ2-5	TRBD2	once	TGTGCCAGCAGTCTTGGGGAGGGACTAGCGGGGGGCCTACAAGAGACCCAGTACTTC	CASSLGEGLAGGLQETQYF
TRBV7-6	TRBJ2-1	NA	NA	TGTGCCAGCAGCTTAGTGGCGGACGGGGATGAGCAGTTCTTC	CASSLVADGDEQFF
TRBV15	TRBJ2-4	NA	NA	TGTGCCACCAGCAGACAGGGTGCCAAAAACATTCAGTACTTC	CATSRQGAKNIQYF
TRBV29-1	TRBJ2-1	NA	NA	TGCAGCGTTGAAGCCTTCTTACAGGGTTGGTCCTACAATGAGCAGTTCTTC	CSVEAFLQGWSYNEQFF
TRBV30	TRBJ2-3	NA	NA	TGTGCCTGCAGCGCGACCACAGATACGCAGTATTTT	CACSATTDTQYF
TRBV12-3/TRBV12-4	TRBJ1-1	NA	once	TGTGCCAGCAGTTGGACAGTGAACACTGAAGCTTTCTTT	CASSWTVNTEAFF
TRBV7-2	TRBJ2-7	NA	NA	TGTGCCAGCAGCTTACCCGAGAGTTACGGGCAGTACTTC	CASSLPESYGQYF
TRBV19	TRBJ2-1	NA	NA	TGTGCCAGTAGTATTCGATACAGTTCCTACAATGAGCAGTTCTTC	CASSIRYSSYNEQFF
TRBV28	TRBJ2-2	NA	NA	TGTGCCAGCAGTTCGCCTGGGGGCGTGAACACCGGGGAGCTGTTTTTT	CASSSPGGVNTGELFF
TRBV13	TRBJ1-5	TRBD1	few	TGTGCCAGCAGCTTAGGAGGGACAGTCAATCAGCCCCAGCATTTT	CASSLGGTVNQPQHF
TRBV28	TRBJ2-1	TRBD2	NA	TGTGCCAGCAGTCCTCCGGGACTAGCGGGGGGCCCCTTTGGGCCTAGAGATGAGCAGTTCTTC	CASSPPGLAGGPFGPRDEQFF
TRBV5-1	TRBJ2-3	TRBD1	NA	TGCGCCAGCAGGTCCGGGACAGGGGGCCACACAGATACGCAGTATTTT	CASRSGTGGHTDTQYF
TRBV5-1	TRBJ1-1	NA	NA	TGCGCCAGCAGCTTGGCCTCAGGGAACACTGAAGCTTTCTTT	CASSLASGNTEAFF
TRBV19	TRBJ2-7	NA	NA	TGTGCCAGTAGTACTATCCTATCGGGAAACTACGAGCAGTACTTC	CASSTILSGNYEQYF
TRBV19	TRBJ2-1	NA	NA	TGTGCCAGTAGTAAGGCAGGGTTTAATGAGCAGTTCTTC	CASSKAGFNEQFF
TRBV9	TRBJ2-2	NA	NA	TGTGCCAGCAGCGCGGGACAATTTAACACCGGGGAGCTGTTTTTT	CASSAGQFNTGELFF
TRBV19	TRBJ1-3	NA	NA	TGTGCCAGTAGTATAGATGGAGCGAATAATGGAAACACCATATATTTT	CASSIDGANNGNTIYF
TRBV4-1	TRBJ1-3	TRBD1	NA	TGCGCCAGCAGCTTACGGGACAGCTCTGGAAACACCATATATTTT	CASSLRDSSGNTIYF
TRBV6-1	TRBJ1-5	NA	NA	TGTGCCAGCAGTGAGACACAGAATCAGCCCCAGCATTTT	CASSETQNQPQHF
TRBV5-4	TRBJ1-1	TRBD1	NA	TGTGCCAGCACCCTCGACAGGGACACTGAAGCTTTCTTT	CASTLDRDTEAFF
TRBV5-5	TRBJ1-6	TRBD1	NA	TGTGCCAGCAGTTCGGGACAGGGGAATTCACCCCTCCACTTT	CASSSGQGNSPLHF
TRBV5-4	TRBJ2-7	NA	NA	TGTGCCAGCAGCTCGCAACTAGGGATAGCCACCTACGAGCAGTACTTC	CASSSQLGIATYEQYF
TRBV5-1	TRBJ2-3	NA	NA	TGCGCCAGCAGCCTTGGGAGGGGGGCCGGGGGCACAGATACGCAGTATTTT	CASSLGRGAGGTDTQYF
TRBV7-2	TRBJ1-2	NA	NA	TGTGCCAGCAGTTCGAGAACAGGGTCCCATGGCTACACCTTC	CASSSRTGSHGYTF
TRBV19	TRBJ1-4	NA	few	TGTGCCAGTAGGTTTGCGGGGTCAACTAATGAAAAACTGTTTTTT	CASRFAGSTNEKLFF
TRBV5-1	TRBJ2-3	TRBD2	NA	TGCGCCAGCAGCCTGTTCGGACTAGCGGGAGCGGGGACCAACACAGATACGCAGTATTTT	CASSLFGLAGAGTNTDTQYF
TRBV29-1	TRBJ2-3	TRBD2	NA	TGCAGCACCCGGACTAGCGGGGGACTCACAGATACGCAGTATTTT	CSTRTSGGLTDTQYF
TRBV10-3	TRBJ2-7	TRBD2	NA	TGTGCCACCGGGAGGGCTAGCGGGAGAGTCAACGAGCAGTACTTC	CATGRASGRVNEQYF
TRBV5-1	TRBJ2-2	TRBD1	NA	TGCGCCAGCAGCTCGACAGGGGGGAACACCGGGGAGCTGTTTTTT	CASSSTGGNTGELFF
TRBV11-2	TRBJ2-3	TRBD2	NA	TGTGCCAGCAGCACTCACGGGACTAGCGGCTACACAGATACGCAGTATTTT	CASSTHGTSGYTDTQYF
TRBV3-1/TRBV3-2	TRBJ1-4	NA	NA	TGTGCCAGCAGCCGTTATATGGACCGGAGGGGGGGTAATGAAAAACTGTTTTTT	CASSRYMDRRGGNEKLFF
TRBV6-5	TRBJ1-1	NA	NA	TGTGCCAGCCGAACACCGCAGGGGACCGACACTGAAGCTTTCTTT	CASRTPQGTDTEAFF
TRBV3-1/TRBV3-2	TRBJ2-6	NA	NA	TGTGCCAGCACCTCGATCAGTTCTGGGGCCAACGTCCTGACTTTC	CASTSISSGANVLTF
TRBV27	TRBJ1-2	NA	NA	TGTGCCAGCAGACAGGGACGGTATAACTATGGCTACACCTTC	CASRQGRYNYGYTF
TRBV2	TRBJ2-6	TRBD1	NA	TGTGCCAGCACGTTGACAGGGCGGGCCAACGTCCTGACTTTC	CASTLTGRANVLTF
TRBV5-1	TRBJ1-1	NA	few	TGCGCCAGCAGCTTGGGACCGGTGGGGGGAACTGAAGCTTTCTTT	CASSLGPVGGTEAFF
TRBV5-1	TRBJ1-2	NA	once	TGCGCCAGCAGCCCCGACAGTTCGATACGCTACACCTTC	CASSPDSSIRYTF
TRBV7-2	TRBJ1-6	NA	NA	TGTGCCAGCAGCGGGGGGGGGAGCTCCTATAATTCACCCCTCCACTTT	CASSGGGSSYNSPLHF
TRBV19	TRBJ2-2	NA	once	TGTGCCAGTAGTAGTAGCTTTTCCGCCGGGGAGCTGTTTTTT	CASSSSFSAGELFF